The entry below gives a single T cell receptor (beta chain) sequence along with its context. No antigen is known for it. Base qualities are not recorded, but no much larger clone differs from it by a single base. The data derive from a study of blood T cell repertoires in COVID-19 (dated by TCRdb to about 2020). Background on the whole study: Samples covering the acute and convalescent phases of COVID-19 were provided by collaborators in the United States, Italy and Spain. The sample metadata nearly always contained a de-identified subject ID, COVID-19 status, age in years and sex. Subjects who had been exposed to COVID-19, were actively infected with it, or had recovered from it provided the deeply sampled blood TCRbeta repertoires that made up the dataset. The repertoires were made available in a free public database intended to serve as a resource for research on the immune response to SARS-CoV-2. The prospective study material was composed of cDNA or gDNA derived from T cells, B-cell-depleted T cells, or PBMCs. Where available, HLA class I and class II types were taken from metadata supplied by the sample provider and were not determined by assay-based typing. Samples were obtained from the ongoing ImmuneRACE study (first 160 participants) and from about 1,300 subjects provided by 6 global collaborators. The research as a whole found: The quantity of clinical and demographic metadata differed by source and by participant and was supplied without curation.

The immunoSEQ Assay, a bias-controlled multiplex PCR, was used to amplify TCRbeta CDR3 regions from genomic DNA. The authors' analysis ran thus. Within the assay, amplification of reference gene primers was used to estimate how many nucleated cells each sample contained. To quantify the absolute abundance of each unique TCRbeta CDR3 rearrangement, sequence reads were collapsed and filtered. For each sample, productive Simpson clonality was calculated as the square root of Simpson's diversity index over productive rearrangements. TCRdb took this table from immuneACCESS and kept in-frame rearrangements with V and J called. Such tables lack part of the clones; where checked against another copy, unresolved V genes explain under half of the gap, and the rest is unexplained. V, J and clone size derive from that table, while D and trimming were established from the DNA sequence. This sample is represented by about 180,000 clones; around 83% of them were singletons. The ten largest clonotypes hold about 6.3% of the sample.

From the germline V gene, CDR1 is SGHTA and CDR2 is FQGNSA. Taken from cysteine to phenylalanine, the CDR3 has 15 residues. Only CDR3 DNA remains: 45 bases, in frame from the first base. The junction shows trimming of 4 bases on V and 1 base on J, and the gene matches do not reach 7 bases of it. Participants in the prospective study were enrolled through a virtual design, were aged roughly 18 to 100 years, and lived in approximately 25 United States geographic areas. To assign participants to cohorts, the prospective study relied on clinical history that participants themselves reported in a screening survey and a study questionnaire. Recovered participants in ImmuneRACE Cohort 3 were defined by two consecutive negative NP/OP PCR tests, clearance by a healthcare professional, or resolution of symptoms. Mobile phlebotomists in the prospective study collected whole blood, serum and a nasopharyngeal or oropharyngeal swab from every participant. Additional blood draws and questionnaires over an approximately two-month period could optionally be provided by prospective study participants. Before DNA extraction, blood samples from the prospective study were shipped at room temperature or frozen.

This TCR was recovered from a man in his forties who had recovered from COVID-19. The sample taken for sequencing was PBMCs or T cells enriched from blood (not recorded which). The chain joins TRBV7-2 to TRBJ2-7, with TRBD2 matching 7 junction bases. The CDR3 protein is CASSSRAGDSYEQYF. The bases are TGTGCCAGCAGCTCCCGGGCGGGGGATTCCTACGAGCAGTACTTC.